These 8 T cell receptor beta chains originate from one sample sequenced in a study of blood T cell repertoires in COVID-19. The data were produced by immunoSEQ multiplex PCR, yet TCRdb's version contains in-frame clones alone and is incomplete. Of more than 350,000 clones listed, about 87% are singletons. The specimen was peripheral blood. These receptors all come from a woman in her 30s with COVID-19, enrolled during active disease.

The chain employs TRBV6-5 and TRBJ1-1; possibly TRBD1 for D (6 bases). The germline CDR1 and CDR2 sequences are MNHEY and SVGAGI. Trimming took off 6 bases at V and 8 bases at J, with 10 bases between the two ends. The CDR3 runs to 11 residues. The CDR3: CASSTDREAFF. Written as DNA, the CDR3 is TGTGCCAGCAGCACCGACAGGGAAGCTTTCTTT.

The gene calls are TRBV5-4 and TRBJ2-7; TRBD1 is a possible D gene (6 bases). The CDR3 length is 16 residues. The germline V gene encodes CDR1 SGHNT and CDR2 YYREEE (reference sequence). V gave up 4 bases and J gave up 0 bases, with 17 bases separating them. The CDR3 sequence is CASSQGGQRSSYEQYF. The CDR3 DNA reads TGTGCCAGCAGCCAAGGAGGACAGAGGAGCTCCTACGAGCAGTACTTC.

The chain carries TRBV10-2 and TRBJ2-5, with D unresolved. There are 14 residues in the CDR3. Germline loops: CDR1 WSHSY, CDR2 SAAADI. The V end was cut by 8 bases, the J end by 0 bases, with 13 bases between. This chain's CDR3 is CASLPTLYQETQYF. The CDR3 coding sequence is TGCGCCAGCCTTCCGACATTGTACCAAGAGACCCAGTACTTC.

This sequence joins TRBV29-1 and TRBJ2-5; a weak D match, TRBD2 (5 bases). The CDR3 is made up of 10 amino acids. V was clipped by 5 bases and J by 9 bases, with 10 bases between them. Germline assignment: CDR1 SQVTM and CDR2 ANQGSEA. The CDR3, as DNA: TGCAGCGTTACTCTCGGGGCCCAGTACTTC. It translates to CSVTLGAQYF.

The chain carries TRBV19 and TRBJ1-1; D unclear. Trimming left V 2 bases short and J 4 bases short, with 11 bases between. This CDR3 comprises 14 residues. Germline-derived CDR1 and CDR2 are LNHDA and SQIVND (reference sequence). Here the CDR3 DNA reads TGTGCCAGTAGTATAAATGAGCGGATCACTGAAGCTTTCTTT. This gives the protein CASSINERITEAFF.

V is TRBV7-8 and J is TRBJ2-7; D not certain. The CDR3 is 13 residues long. V gave up 5 bases and J gave up 0 bases, with 8 bases separating them. CDR1 and CDR2 (germline): SGHVS, FQNEAQ. DNA of the CDR3: TGTGCCAGCAGCCGGATCAGCTCCTACGAGCAGTACTTC. This gives the protein CASSRISSYEQYF. Combining the CDR3 with reference TRBV7-8 and TRBJ2-7 gives the whole variable domain GAGVSQSPRYKVAKRGQDVALRCDPISGHVSLFWYQQALGQGPEFLTYFQNEAQLDKSGLPSDRFFAERPEGSVSTLKIQRTQQEDSAVYLCASSRISSYEQYFGPGTRLTVT.

This clone was recorded only once. The V gene is TRBV7-9, the J gene TRBJ2-1; weak D call: TRBD2 (6 bases). The CDR3 has 13 residues. CDR1 and CDR2 from the germline V gene are SEHNR and FQNEAQ (reference sequence). Trimming removed 7 bases from V and 7 bases from J, with 14 bases in between. CDR3 residues: CASNVAVQNEQFF. The CDR3 bases are TGTGCCAGCAATGTAGCGGTACAGAATGAGCAGTTCTTC.

The V and J genes are TRBV19 and TRBJ1-6; the D gene is possibly TRBD1 (5 bases). The CDR3 runs to 14 residues. Germline V gene sequence: CDR1 LNHDA, CDR2 SQIVND (reference sequence). V lost 6 bases and J 7 bases, leaving 13 bases between the germline ends. The CDR3 loop is CASRRGPLNSPLHF. Here the CDR3 DNA reads TGTGCCAGTAGAAGGGGTCCCCTGAATTCACCCCTCCACTTT.